This TCR beta chain came from a study of shared clonotypes between healthy human individuals. General study points: Only a few donors were included, so the genetic and exposure-history diversity represented was limited.

An assay was performed, and its level was deep. Sequencing used immunoSEQ multiplex PCR; TCRdb keeps in-frame clones, though not all of them. Found here are 650,000 to 800,000 clones, roughly two thirds of them singletons; the top ten hold approximately 1.8%. This clone was seen a few times. The antigen is undetermined. Germline loops: CDR1 GTSNPN, CDR2 SVGIG (reference sequence). The CDR3 sequence is 13 residues long. Trimming left V 0 bases short and J 1 base short, with 6 bases between. This rearrangement joins TRBV30 to TRBJ1-1; D call uncertain. The origin of this receptor is a woman in her 30s in good health. Sequenced: memory CD4+ T cells sorted from blood. As for subset: CD45RA-negative fraction. CDR3: CAWSVRTNTEAFF. The CDR3 nucleotides are TGTGCCTGGAGTGTACGTACGAACACTGAAGCTTTCTTT.